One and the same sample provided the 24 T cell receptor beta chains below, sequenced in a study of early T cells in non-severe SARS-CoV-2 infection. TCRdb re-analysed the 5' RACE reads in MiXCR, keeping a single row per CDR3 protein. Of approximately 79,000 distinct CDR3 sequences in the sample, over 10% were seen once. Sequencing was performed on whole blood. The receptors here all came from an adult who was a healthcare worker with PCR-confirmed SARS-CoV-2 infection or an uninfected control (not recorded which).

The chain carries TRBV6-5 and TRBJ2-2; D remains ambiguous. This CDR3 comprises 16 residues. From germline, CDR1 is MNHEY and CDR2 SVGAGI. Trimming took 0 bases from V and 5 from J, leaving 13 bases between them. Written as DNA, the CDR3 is TGTGCCAGCAGTTACTCGAGAACGCCAAGGACCGGGGAGCTGTTTTTT. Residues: CASSYSRTPRTGELFF.

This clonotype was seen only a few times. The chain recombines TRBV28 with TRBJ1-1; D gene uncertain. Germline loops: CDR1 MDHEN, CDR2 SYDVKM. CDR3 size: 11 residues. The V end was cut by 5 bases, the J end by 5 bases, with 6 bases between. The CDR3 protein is CASSRLTEAFF. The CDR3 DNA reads TGTGCCAGCAGTCGATTAACTGAAGCTTTCTTT.

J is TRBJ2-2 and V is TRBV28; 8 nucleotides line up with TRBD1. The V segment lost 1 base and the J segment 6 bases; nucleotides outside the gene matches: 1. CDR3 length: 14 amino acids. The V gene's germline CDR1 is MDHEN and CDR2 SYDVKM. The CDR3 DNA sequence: TGTGCCAGCAGTTTATCGACAGGGGCCGGGGAGCTGTTTTTT. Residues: CASSLSTGAGELFF.

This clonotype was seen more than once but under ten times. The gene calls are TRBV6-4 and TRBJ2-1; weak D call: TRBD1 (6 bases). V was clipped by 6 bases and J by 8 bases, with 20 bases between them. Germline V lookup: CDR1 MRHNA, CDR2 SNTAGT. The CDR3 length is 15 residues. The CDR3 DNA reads TGTGCCAGCAGACAAAGGGGGACCGCGTCGTATGAGCAGTTCTTC. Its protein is CASRQRGTASYEQFF.

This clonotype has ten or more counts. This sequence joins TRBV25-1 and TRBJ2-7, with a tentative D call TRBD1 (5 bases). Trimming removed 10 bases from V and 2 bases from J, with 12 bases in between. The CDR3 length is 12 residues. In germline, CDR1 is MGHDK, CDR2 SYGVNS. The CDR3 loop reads CATRDSTYEQYF. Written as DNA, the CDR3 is TGTGCCACCAGAGACAGTACCTACGAGCAGTACTTC.

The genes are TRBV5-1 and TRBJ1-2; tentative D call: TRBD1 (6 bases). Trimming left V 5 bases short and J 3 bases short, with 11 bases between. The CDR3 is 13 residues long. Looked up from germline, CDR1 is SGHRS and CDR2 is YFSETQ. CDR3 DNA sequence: TGCGCCAGCAGGAAGGACAGCTACTATGGCTACACCTTC. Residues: CASRKDSYYGYTF.

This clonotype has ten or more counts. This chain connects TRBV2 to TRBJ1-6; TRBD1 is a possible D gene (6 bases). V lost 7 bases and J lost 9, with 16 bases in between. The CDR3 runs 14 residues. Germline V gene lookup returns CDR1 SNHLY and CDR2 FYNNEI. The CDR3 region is CASNLQGLGSPLHF. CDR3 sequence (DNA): TGTGCCAGCAACCTACAGGGTCTAGGTTCACCCCTCCACTTT.

The CDR3 loop reads CASNIIGNTIYF. For the CDR3, the DNA is TGTGCCAGCAACATCATTGGAAACACCATATATTTT. The chain links TRBV21-1 to TRBJ1-3. TRBV21-1 is marked as a pseudogene. The CDR3 consists of 12 residues.

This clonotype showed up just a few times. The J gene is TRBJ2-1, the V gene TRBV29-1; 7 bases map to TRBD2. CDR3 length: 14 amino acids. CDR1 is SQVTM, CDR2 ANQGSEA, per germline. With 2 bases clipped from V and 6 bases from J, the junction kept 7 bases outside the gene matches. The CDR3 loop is CSVEPRGSSNEQFF. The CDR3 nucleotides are TGCAGCGTTGAACCGCGGGGGAGCTCCAATGAGCAGTTCTTC.

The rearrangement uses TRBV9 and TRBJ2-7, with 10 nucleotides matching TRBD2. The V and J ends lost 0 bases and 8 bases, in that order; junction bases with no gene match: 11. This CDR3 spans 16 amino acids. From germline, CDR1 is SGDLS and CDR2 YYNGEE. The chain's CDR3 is CASSVASGGALLKQYF. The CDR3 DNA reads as TGTGCCAGCAGCGTAGCTAGCGGGGGAGCTCTCTTGAAGCAGTACTTC.

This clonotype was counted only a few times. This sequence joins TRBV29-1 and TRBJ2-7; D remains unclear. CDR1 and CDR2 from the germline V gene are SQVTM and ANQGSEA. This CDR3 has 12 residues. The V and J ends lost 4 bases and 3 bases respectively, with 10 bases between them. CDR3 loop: CSVGIPHYEQYF. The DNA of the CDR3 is TGCAGCGTTGGGATCCCCCACTACGAGCAGTACTTC.

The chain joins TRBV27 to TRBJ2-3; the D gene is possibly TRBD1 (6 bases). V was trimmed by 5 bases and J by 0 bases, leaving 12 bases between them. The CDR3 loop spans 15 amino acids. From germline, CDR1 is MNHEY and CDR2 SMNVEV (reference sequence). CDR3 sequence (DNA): TGTGCCAGCAGTGCCCGGGACAAAAGCACAGATACGCAGTATTTT. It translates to CASSARDKSTDTQYF.

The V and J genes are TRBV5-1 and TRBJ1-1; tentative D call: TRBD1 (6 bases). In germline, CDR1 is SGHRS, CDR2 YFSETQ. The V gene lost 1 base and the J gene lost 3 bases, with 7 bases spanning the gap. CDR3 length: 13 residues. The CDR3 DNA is TGCGCCAGCAGCTTGTACAGGGACACTGAAGCTTTCTTT. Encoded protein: CASSLYRDTEAFF.

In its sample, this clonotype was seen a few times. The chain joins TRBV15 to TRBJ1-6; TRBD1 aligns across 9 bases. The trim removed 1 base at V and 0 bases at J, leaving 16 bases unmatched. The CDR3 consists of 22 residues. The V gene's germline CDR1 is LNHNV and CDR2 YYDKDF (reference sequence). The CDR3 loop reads CATSRASTGGLPFSSYNSPLHF. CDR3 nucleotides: TGTGCCACCAGCAGAGCCTCGACAGGGGGGCTTCCTTTTAGCTCCTATAATTCACCCCTCCACTTT.

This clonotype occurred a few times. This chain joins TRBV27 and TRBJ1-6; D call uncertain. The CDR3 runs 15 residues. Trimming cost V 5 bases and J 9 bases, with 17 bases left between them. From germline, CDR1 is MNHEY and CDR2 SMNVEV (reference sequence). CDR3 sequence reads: CASSLRPPWGSPLHF. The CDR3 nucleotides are TGTGCCAGCAGTCTTCGACCCCCTTGGGGTTCACCCCTCCACTTT.

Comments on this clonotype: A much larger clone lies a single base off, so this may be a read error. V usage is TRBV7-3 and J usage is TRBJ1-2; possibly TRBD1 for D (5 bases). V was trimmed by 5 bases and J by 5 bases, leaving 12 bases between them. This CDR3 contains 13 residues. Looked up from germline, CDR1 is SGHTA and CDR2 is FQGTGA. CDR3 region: CASSMGTPYGYTF. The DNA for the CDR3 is TGTGCCAGCAGCATGGGGACTCCTTATGGCTACACCTTC.

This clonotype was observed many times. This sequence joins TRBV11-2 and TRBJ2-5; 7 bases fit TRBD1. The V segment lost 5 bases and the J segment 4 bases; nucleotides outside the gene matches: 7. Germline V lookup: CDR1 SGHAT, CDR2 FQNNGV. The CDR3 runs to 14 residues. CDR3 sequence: CASSPPGQPETQYF. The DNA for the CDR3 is TGTGCCAGCAGCCCCCCGGGACAGCCAGAGACCCAGTACTTC.

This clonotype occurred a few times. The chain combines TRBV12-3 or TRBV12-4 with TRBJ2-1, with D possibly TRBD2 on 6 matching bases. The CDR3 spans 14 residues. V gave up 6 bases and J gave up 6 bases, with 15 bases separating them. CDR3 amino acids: CASSSLAMSNEQFF. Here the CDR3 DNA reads TGTGCCAGCAGCTCACTAGCCATGAGCAATGAGCAGTTCTTC.

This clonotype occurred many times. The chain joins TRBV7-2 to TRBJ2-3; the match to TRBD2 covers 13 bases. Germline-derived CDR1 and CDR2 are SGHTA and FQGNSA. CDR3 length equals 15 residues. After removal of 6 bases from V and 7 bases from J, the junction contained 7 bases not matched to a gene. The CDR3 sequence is CASREGLAGRNTQYF. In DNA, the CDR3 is TGTGCCAGCAGAGAGGGACTAGCGGGGCGAAATACGCAGTATTTT. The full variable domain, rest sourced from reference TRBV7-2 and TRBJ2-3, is GAGVSQSPSNKVTEKGKDVELRCDPISGHTALYWYRQSLGQGLEFLIYFQGNSAPDKSGLPSDRFSAERTGGSVSTLTIQRTQQEDSAVYLCASREGLAGRNTQYFGPGTRLTVL.

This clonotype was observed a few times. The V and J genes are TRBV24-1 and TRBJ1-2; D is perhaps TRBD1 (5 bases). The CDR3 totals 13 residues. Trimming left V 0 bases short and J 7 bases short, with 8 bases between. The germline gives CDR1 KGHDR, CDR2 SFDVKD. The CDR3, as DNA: TGTGCCACCAGTGATTTGGAGGGACTTGGCTACACCTTC. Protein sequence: CATSDLEGLGYTF.

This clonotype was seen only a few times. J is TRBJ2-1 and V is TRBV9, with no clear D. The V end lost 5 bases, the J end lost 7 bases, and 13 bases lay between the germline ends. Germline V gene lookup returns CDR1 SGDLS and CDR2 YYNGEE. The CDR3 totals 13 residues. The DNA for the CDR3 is TGTGCCAGCAGATCAGAACAGATAAATGAGCAGTTCTTC. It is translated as CASRSEQINEQFF.

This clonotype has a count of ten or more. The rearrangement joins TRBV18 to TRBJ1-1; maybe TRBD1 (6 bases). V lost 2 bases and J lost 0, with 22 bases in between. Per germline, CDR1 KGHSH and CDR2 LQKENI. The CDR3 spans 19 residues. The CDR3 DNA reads TGTGCCAGCTCACCAGGCGTTGGGGCAGGGGAAGGTTTGAACACTGAAGCTTTCTTT. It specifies CASSPGVGAGEGLNTEAFF.

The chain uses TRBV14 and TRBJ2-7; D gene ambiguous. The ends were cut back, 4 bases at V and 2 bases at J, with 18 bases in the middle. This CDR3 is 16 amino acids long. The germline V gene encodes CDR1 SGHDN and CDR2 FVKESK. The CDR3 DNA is TGTGCCAGCAGCCCCTTTAGACCTACGTCGGCCTACGAGCAGTACTTC. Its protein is CASSPFRPTSAYEQYF.

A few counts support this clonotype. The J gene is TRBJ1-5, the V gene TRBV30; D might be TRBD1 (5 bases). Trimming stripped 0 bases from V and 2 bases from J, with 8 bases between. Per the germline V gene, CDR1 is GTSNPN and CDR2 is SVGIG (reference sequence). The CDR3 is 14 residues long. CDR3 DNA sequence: TGTGCCTGGAGTGTACTAGGGGGCAATCAGCCCCAGCATTTT. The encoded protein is CAWSVLGGNQPQHF.